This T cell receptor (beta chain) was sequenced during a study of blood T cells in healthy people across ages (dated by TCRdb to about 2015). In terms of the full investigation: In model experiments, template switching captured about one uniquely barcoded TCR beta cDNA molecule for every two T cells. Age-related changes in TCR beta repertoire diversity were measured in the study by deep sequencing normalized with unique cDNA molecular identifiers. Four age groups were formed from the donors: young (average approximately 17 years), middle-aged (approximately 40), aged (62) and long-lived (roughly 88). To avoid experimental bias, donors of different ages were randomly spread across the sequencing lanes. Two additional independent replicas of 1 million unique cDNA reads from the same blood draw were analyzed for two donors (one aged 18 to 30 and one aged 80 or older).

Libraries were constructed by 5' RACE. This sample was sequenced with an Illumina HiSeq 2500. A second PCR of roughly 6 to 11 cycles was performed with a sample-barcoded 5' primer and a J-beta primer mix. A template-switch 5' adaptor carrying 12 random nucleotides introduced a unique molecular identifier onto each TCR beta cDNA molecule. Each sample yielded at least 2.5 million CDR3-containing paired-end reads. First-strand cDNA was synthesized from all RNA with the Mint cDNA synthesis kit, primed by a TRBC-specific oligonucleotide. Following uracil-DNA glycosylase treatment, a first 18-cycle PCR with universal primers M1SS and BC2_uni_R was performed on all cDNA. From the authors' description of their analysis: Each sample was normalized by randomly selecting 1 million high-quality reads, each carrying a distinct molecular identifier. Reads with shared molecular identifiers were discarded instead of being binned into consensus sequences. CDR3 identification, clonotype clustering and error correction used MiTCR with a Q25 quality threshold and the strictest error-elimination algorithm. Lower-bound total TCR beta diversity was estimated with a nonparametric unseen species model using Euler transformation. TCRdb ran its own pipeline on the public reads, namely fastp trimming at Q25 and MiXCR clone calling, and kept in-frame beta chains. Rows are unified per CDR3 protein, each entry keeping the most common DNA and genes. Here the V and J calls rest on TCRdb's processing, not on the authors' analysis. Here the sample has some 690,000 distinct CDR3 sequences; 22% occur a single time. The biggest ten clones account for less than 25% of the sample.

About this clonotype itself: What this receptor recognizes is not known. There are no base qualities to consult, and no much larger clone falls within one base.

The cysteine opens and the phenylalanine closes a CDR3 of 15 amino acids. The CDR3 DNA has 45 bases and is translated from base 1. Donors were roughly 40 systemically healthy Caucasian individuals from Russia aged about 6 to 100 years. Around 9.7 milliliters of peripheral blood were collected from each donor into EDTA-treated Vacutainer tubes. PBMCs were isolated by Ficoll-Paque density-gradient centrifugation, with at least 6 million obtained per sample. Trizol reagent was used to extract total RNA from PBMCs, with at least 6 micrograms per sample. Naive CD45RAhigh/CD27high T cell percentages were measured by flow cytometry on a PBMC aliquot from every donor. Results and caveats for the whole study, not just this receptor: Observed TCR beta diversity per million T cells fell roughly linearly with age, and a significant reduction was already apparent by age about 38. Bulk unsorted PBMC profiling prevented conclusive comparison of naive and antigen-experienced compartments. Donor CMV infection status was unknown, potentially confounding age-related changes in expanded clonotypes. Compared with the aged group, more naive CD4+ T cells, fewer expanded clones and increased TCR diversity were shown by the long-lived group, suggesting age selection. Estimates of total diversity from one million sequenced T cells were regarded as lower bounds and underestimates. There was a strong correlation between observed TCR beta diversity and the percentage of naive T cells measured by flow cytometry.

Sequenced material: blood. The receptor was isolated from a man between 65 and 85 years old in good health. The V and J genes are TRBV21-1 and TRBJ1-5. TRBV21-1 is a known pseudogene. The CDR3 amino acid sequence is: CASSKVGPPNQPQHF. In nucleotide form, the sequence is TGTGCCAGCAGCAAAGTAGGACCGCCGAATCAGCCCCAGCATTTT.